This T cell receptor (beta chain) emerged from a study of STAT5B mutations in CD4+ large granular lymphocyte leukemia. In its sample, this clone was seen once. As originally analysed: Productive clonotypes were detectable down to 2.59 x 10-5 frequency. The repertoire was sequenced with immunoSEQ multiplex PCR; TCRdb's copy has only in-frame clones and lacks some. D and trimming come from the DNA, and the V and J calls and clone size come from that table. The sample has 25,000 to 35,000 clones; approximately 71% are singletons. The origin of this receptor is a human donor in good health. Sequenced input: CD4+ T cells from blood buffy coats.

DNA of the CDR3: TGTGCCTGGAGGCACTTGGCACATCCTAGCACAGATACGCAGTATTTT. Protein sequence: CAWRHLAHPSTDTQYF. This sequence joins TRBV30 and TRBJ2-3; no clear D. This CDR3 comprises 16 residues. Per germline, CDR1 GTSNPN and CDR2 SVGIG (reference sequence). The V gene lost 3 bases and the J gene lost 0 bases, with 16 bases spanning the gap.